These T cell receptor beta chains were read from a single sample in a study of T cell repertoires in cytomegalovirus infection. Antigens for these TCRs are unknown. MiXCR, run by TCRdb on the reads, gives a single entry per CDR3 protein. Found here are about half a million distinct CDR3 sequences, about 42% of them singletons; the top ten hold just under 45%. The specimen was cultured PBMCs, collected from culture after CMV antigen stimulation. Receptors were obtained from a human donor in good health (CMV status not recorded). Some clones in this sample may be carry-over from other donors' samples. CDR3s include the opening cysteine and the closing phenylalanine or tryptophan. The D gene is left open where the match is weak. Rows give clone size only sometimes, using once, few, many, or a class for an expanded clone.

d_gene	v_gene	abundance	j_gene	CDR3nt	CDR3aa
.	TRBV6-2/TRBV6-3	once	TRBJ2-1	TGTGCCAGCAGCCTCCCCAGCAGTCTGAAATTTGAGCAGTTCTTC	CASSLPSSLKFEQFF
.	TRBV7-6	few	TRBJ1-2	TGTGCCAGCAGCAAGAGAGGGGTTGGCTACACCTTC	CASSKRGVGYTF
TRBD2	TRBV7-2	.	TRBJ2-1	TGTGCCAGCAGTAGAACTAGCGGGACTCGTGAGCAGTTCTTC	CASSRTSGTREQFF
.	TRBV7-8	few	TRBJ2-3	TGTGCCACCCGGGGCATCACAGATACGCAGTATTTT	CATRGITDTQYF
.	TRBV12-3/TRBV12-4	.	TRBJ2-2	TGTGCCAGCAGTTCTTGGTCCACCGGGGAGCTGTTTTTT	CASSSWSTGELFF
.	TRBV7-2	.	TRBJ2-2	TGTGCCAGCAGACCCTCGGGTGCCCCAGGTGGCGGGGAGCTGTTTTTT	CASRPSGAPGGGELFF
TRBD1	TRBV7-9	few	TRBJ1-5	TGTGCCAGCAGAAGCGGGGGGACAGGGGGCGATCAGCCCCAGCATTTT	CASRSGGTGGDQPQHF
TRBD1	TRBV2	.	TRBJ2-1	TGTGCCAGCAGTCGCCGGGACAGGGGGGGGGAGCAGTTCTTC	CASSRRDRGGEQFF
.	TRBV7-9	.	TRBJ2-1	TGTGCCAGCAGCTTAAATTGGGACGCGACAGTGCTCTACAATGAGCAGTTCTTC	CASSLNWDATVLYNEQFF
TRBD1	TRBV5-6	.	TRBJ1-2	TGTGCCAGCAGCTTGGTCTGGGACAGGGAATCGGATGGCTACACCTTC	CASSLVWDRESDGYTF
TRBD1	TRBV2	once	TRBJ1-1	TGTGCCAGCAACGGGGACAGCGAAGCTTTCTTT	CASNGDSEAFF
.	TRBV10-3	.	TRBJ1-2	TGTGCCATCAGTTTCCAGGGACGCTACACCTTC	CAISFQGRYTF
.	TRBV7-2	few	TRBJ2-1	TGTGCCAGCAGCCCCGAAGCGGGCAACAATGAGCAGTTCTTC	CASSPEAGNNEQFF
.	TRBV12-3/TRBV12-4	.	TRBJ1-1	TGTGCCAGCAGTTTAAGGATTGAAGCTTTCTTT	CASSLRIEAFF
.	TRBV11-2	.	TRBJ2-2	TGTGCCAGCAGCGATAACCAGGGTGTCACCGGGGAGCTGTTTTTT	CASSDNQGVTGELFF
.	TRBV20-1	.	TRBJ1-6	TGCAGTGCTAGACGGGCTCGGGTTGATTCACCCCTCCACTTT	CSARRARVDSPLHF
.	TRBV9	.	TRBJ2-2	TGTGCCAGCAGCGAACAAACGAACACCGGGGAGCTGTTTTTT	CASSEQTNTGELFF
TRBD2	TRBV12-3/TRBV12-4	few	TRBJ2-4	TGTGCCACCGGGGGGAATAAAAACATTCAGTACTTC	CATGGNKNIQYF
.	TRBV7-8	many	TRBJ2-5	TGTGCCAGCAGCTTATCCGGGACCCAGTACTTC	CASSLSGTQYF
.	TRBV5-5	.	TRBJ1-6	TGTGCCAGCAGCTTTGGGAGAGACAGATCAAATTCACCCCTCCACTTT	CASSFGRDRSNSPLHF
.	TRBV7-2	many	TRBJ1-2	TGTGCCAGCAGCTTAGTACAGACTAACTATGGCTACACCTTC	CASSLVQTNYGYTF
TRBD2	TRBV7-6	.	TRBJ2-1	TGTGCCAGCAGCTTAGTGGGAGGGCCAAATGAGCAGTTCTTC	CASSLVGGPNEQFF
.	TRBV20-1	.	TRBJ2-7	TGCAGTGCCCTCGCTAGGTTAGATAGCGCCTACGAGCAGTACTTC	CSALARLDSAYEQYF
.	TRBV11-2	few	TRBJ2-7	TGTGCCAGCAGCTCCGGTCCCTACGTGTACGAGCAGTACTTC	CASSSGPYVYEQYF
.	TRBV20-1	.	TRBJ2-3	TGCAGTGCTCGGACTGTGACAAATACGCAGTATTTT	CSARTVTNTQYF
TRBD1	TRBV10-3	few	TRBJ1-1	TGTGCCATCAGTGGGACAGGGACTGAAGCTTTCTTT	CAISGTGTEAFF
TRBD1	TRBV20-1	.	TRBJ1-2	TGCAGTGCCAGGCTCAGGGGGAAGGGTGGCTACACCTTC	CSARLRGKGGYTF
.	TRBV10-3	.	TRBJ1-1	TGTGCCATCAGCGAAAACGCTGAAGCTTTCTTT	CAISENAEAFF
TRBD2	TRBV4-1	.	TRBJ2-1	TGCGCCAGCAGCCAGGGACTAGCGGGGGCCCCGTCCTCCTACAATGAGCAGTTCTTC	CASSQGLAGAPSSYNEQFF
.	TRBV7-2	few	TRBJ2-3	TGTGCCAGCAGCTTAAGGGCTGTCACAGATACGCAGTATTTT	CASSLRAVTDTQYF
TRBD1	TRBV2	.	TRBJ1-2	TGTGCCAGCCAGGGAGACAGGGTCTATGGCTACACCTTC	CASQGDRVYGYTF
.	TRBV19	few	TRBJ1-5	TGTGCCAGTGCAAAGGGAGGGTATGGTCAGCCCCAGCATTTT	CASAKGGYGQPQHF
TRBD2	TRBV6-2/TRBV6-3	few	TRBJ2-1	TGTGCCAGCAGCTCCCCGACTAGCGGAACGAACAATGAGCAGTTCTTC	CASSSPTSGTNNEQFF
TRBD2	TRBV28	.	TRBJ2-3	TGTGCCAGCAGTCGGACTAGCGGGGGTCTTGATACGCAGTATTTT	CASSRTSGGLDTQYF
.	TRBV4-1	.	TRBJ2-3	TGCGCCAGCAGCGGAAATACCCGGGGCACAGATACGCAGTATTTT	CASSGNTRGTDTQYF
TRBD1	TRBV19	.	TRBJ2-1	TGTGCCAGTAGACGGGACAGGGTGCCCTACAATGAGCAGTTCTTC	CASRRDRVPYNEQFF
TRBD1	TRBV5-1	once	TRBJ1-1	TGCGCCAGCAGCTTTGAAGTACGGCAGGGGGAGACTGAAGCTTTCTTT	CASSFEVRQGETEAFF
.	TRBV7-2	few	TRBJ2-7	TGTGCCAGCAGCTTAGAGGGGACGGACTTCTACGAGCAGTACTTC	CASSLEGTDFYEQYF
.	TRBV6-6	.	TRBJ2-1	TGTGCCAGCAACGGACAGTTCTACAATGAGCAGTTCTTC	CASNGQFYNEQFF
.	TRBV2	.	TRBJ1-6	TGTGCCAGCAGTGAAGCGTCAGGGTGGGTAGGATCACCCCTCCACTTT	CASSEASGWVGSPLHF